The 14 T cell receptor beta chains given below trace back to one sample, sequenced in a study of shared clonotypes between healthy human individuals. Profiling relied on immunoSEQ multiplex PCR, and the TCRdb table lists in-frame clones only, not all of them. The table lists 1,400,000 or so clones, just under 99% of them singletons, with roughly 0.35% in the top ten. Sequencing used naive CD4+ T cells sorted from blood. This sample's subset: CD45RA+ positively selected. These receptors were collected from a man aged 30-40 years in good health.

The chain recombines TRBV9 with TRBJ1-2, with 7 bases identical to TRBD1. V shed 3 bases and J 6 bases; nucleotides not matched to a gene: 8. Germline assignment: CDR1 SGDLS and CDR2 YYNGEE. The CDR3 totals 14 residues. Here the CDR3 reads CASSAYRGEDGYTF. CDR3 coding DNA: TGTGCCAGCAGCGCTTACAGGGGCGAGGATGGCTACACCTTC. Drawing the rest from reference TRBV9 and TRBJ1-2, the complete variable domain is DSGVTQTPKHLITATGQRVTLRCSPRSGDLSVYWYQQSLDQGLQFLIQYYNGEERAKGNILERFSAQQFPDLHSELNLSSLELGDSALYFCASSAYRGEDGYTFGSGTRLTVV.

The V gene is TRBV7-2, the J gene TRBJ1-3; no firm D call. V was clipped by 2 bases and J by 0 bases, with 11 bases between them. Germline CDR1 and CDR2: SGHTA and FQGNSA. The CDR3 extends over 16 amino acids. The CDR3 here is CASSLLRQPSGNTIYF. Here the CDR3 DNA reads TGTGCCAGCAGCTTACTACGTCAACCCTCTGGAAACACCATATATTTT.

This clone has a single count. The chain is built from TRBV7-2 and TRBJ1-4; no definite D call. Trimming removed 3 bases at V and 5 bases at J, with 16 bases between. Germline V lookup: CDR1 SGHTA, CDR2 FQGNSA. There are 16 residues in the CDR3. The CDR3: CASSLEPGVVNEKLFF. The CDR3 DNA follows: TGTGCCAGCAGCTTGGAACCGGGAGTAGTAAATGAAAAACTGTTTTTT.

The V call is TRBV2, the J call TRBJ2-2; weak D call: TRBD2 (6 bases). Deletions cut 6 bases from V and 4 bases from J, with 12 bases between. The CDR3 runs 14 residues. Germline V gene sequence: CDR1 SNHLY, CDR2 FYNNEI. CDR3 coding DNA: TGTGCCAGCAGGGAGGGTATTCCCACCGGGGAGCTGTTTTTT. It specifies CASREGIPTGELFF.

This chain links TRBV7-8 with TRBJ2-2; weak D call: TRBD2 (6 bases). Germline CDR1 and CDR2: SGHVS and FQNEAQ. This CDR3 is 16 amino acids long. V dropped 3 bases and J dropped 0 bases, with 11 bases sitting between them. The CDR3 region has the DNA TGTGCCAGCAGCTTTTCCGGGACTCCGAACACCGGGGAGCTGTTTTTT. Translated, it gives CASSFSGTPNTGELFF.

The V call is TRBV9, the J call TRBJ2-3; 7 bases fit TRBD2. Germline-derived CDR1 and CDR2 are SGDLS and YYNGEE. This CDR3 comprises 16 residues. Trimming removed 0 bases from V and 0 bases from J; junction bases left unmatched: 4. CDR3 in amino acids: CASSVASGLSTDTQYF. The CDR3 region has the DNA TGTGCCAGCAGCGTAGCTAGCGGTCTAAGCACAGATACGCAGTATTTT. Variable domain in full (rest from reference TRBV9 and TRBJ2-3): DSGVTQTPKHLITATGQRVTLRCSPRSGDLSVYWYQQSLDQGLQFLIQYYNGEERAKGNILERFSAQQFPDLHSELNLSSLELGDSALYFCASSVASGLSTDTQYFGPGTRLTVL.

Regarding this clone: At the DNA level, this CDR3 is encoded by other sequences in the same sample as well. As DNA, the CDR3 is TGTGCCAGCAGCTTGGCCCTTAATCAGCCCCAGCATTTT. It is translated as CASSLALNQPQHF. The chain couples TRBV5-6 to TRBJ1-5, with D unclear. This CDR3 has 13 residues. Germline V gene data show CDR1 as SGHDT and CDR2 as YYEEEE. The germline V and J ends were trimmed by 0 bases and 4 bases, with 5 bases remaining between them. Supplemented by reference TRBV5-6 and TRBJ1-5, the full variable domain reads DAGVTQSPTHLIKTRGQQVTLRCSPKSGHDTVSWYQQALGQGPQFIFQYYEEEERQRGNFPDRFSGHQFPNYSSELNVNALLLGDSALYLCASSLALNQPQHFGDGTRLSIL.

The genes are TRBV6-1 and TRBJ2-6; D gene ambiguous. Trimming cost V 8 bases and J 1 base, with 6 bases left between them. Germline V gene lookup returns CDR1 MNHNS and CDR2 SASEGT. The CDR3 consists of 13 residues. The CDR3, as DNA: TGTGCCAGCTTATTGTCTGGGGCCAACGTCCTGACTTTC. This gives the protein CASLLSGANVLTF.

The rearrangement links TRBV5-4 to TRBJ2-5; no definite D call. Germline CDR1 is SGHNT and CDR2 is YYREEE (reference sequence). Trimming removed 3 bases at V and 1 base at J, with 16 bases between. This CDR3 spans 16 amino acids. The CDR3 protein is CASSWARQGSQETQYF. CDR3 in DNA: TGTGCCAGCAGCTGGGCTAGACAAGGTAGCCAAGAGACCCAGTACTTC.

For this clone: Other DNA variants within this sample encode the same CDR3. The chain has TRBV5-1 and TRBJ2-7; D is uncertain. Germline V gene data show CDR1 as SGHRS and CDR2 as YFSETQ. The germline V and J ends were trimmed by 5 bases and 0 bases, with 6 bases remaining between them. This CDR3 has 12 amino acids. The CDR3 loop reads CASSLPSYEQYF. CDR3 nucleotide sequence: TGCGCCAGCAGTCTGCCCTCCTACGAGCAGTACTTC. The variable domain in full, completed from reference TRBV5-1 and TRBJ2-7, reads KAGVTQTPRYLIKTRGQQVTLSCSPISGHRSVSWYQQTPGQGLQFLFEYFSETQRNKGNFPGRFSGRQFSNSRSEMNVSTLELGDSALYLCASSLPSYEQYFGPGTRLTVT.

The CDR3 bases are TGTGCCAGCAGCTTTGGGTGGCAAGAGACCCAGTACTTC. This sequence encodes CASSFGWQETQYF. The rearrangement links TRBV11-2 to TRBJ2-5; D call uncertain. The V gene's germline CDR1 is SGHAT and CDR2 FQNNGV. The CDR3 is 13 amino acids. V was pared by 3 bases and J by 2 bases, with 7 bases between.

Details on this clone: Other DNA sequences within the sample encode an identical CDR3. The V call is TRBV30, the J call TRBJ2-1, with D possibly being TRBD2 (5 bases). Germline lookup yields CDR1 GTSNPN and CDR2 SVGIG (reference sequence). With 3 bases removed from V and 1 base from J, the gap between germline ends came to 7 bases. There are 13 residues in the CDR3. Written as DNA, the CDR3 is TGTGCCTGGAGGAGCGGATCCTACAATGAGCAGTTCTTC. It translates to CAWRSGSYNEQFF.

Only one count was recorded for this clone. The CDR3 loop is CASGILDRTDTQYF. DNA for the CDR3: TGCGCCAGCGGGATACTAGATCGCACAGATACGCAGTATTTT. The V gene is TRBV5-1, the J gene TRBJ2-3; the D gene is possibly TRBD2 (5 bases). Trimming left V 7 bases short and J 1 base short, with 13 bases between. Germline V lookup: CDR1 SGHRS, CDR2 YFSETQ. CDR3 length: 14 residues.

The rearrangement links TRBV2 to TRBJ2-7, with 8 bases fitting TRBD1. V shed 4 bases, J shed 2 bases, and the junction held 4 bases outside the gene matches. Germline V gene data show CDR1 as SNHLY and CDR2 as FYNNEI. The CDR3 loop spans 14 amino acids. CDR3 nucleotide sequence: TGTGCCAGCAGTGGTGAGACAGGGGCCTACGAGCAGTACTTC. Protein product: CASSGETGAYEQYF.